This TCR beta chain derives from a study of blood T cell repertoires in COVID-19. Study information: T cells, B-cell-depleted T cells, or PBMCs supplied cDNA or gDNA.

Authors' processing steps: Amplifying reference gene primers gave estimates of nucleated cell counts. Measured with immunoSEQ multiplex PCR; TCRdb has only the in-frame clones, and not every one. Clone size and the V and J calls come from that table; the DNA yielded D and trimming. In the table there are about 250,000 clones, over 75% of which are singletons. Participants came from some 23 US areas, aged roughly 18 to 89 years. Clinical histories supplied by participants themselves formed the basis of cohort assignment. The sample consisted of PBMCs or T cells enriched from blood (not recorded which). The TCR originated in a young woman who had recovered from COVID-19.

The CDR3 DNA follows: TGTGCCAGCAGTTACAGGGTCTATGGCTACACCTTC. As protein: CASSYRVYGYTF. This chain links TRBV28 with TRBJ1-2, with TRBD1 as a possible D gene (6 bases). In germline, CDR1 is MDHEN, CDR2 SYDVKM. Trimming pared 4 bases from V and 4 bases from J, leaving 7 bases between. The CDR3 length is 12 residues.